This is a list of T cell receptor beta chains from one sample in a study of T cells after yellow fever vaccination. TCRdb used MiXCR to reprocess the 5' RACE reads, holding one entry per CDR3 protein. The sample yields under 550,000 distinct CDR3 sequences, around a fifth seen once. The sample here was PBMCs, taken roughly 20 days after the first yellow fever vaccination. The receptors were sampled from a young man who received the YFV17D yellow fever vaccine. Each CDR3 is given with its conserved first and last residue. Fields, in order: CDR3 DNA, CDR3 protein, J gene, clone size, D gene, V gene. D genes are given only for firm matches. Part of the rows lack a size; the others show once, few, many or a class for expanded clones.

cdr3_nt: TGTGCCAGCTCCCTAGGAGGGGGCTCGAACTATGGCTACACCTTC
cdr3_aa: CASSLGGGSNYGYTF
j_call: TRBJ1-2
clone_size: few
d_call: TRBD1
v_call: TRBV18

cdr3_nt: TGTGCCAGCTCACCTGGAGGGACTAGCGGGTTTGACATTCAGTACTTC
cdr3_aa: CASSPGGTSGFDIQYF
j_call: TRBJ2-4
clone_size: .
d_call: TRBD2
v_call: TRBV18

cdr3_nt: TGTGCCAGCTCACCACAGGGGAGGTGGGAACAGCCCCAGCATTTT
cdr3_aa: CASSPQGRWEQPQHF
j_call: TRBJ1-5
clone_size: .
d_call: .
v_call: TRBV18

cdr3_nt: TGTGCCAGCAGATCGCTGGGAGTAAATGAAAAACTGTTTTTT
cdr3_aa: CASRSLGVNEKLFF
j_call: TRBJ1-4
clone_size: .
d_call: .
v_call: TRBV27

cdr3_nt: TGTGCCAGCAGCCTCCACTCGACAGGGGACACCGGGGAGCTGTTTTTT
cdr3_aa: CASSLHSTGDTGELFF
j_call: TRBJ2-2
clone_size: few
d_call: TRBD1
v_call: TRBV7-6

cdr3_nt: TGTGCCAGCAGTTTATTAGGGATCACAGATACGCAGTATTTT
cdr3_aa: CASSLLGITDTQYF
j_call: TRBJ2-3
clone_size: many
d_call: .
v_call: TRBV12-3/TRBV12-4

cdr3_nt: TGTGCCAGCAGCTCCCGGCCCCACGAGCAGTACTTC
cdr3_aa: CASSSRPHEQYF
j_call: TRBJ2-7
clone_size: few
d_call: .
v_call: TRBV5-4

cdr3_nt: TGTGCCAGCAGCGTAGAAGCGGCCCTCACAGATACGCAGTATTTT
cdr3_aa: CASSVEAALTDTQYF
j_call: TRBJ2-3
clone_size: .
d_call: .
v_call: TRBV9

cdr3_nt: TGTGCCAGCAGTTTAGGGGCGGCCACCCTAATGGAACTGTTTTTT
cdr3_aa: CASSLGAATLMELFF
j_call: TRBJ1-4
clone_size: .
d_call: .
v_call: TRBV12-3/TRBV12-4

cdr3_nt: TGTGCCAGCAGCTCCCTCCCAGGGGCAGATACGCAGTATTTT
cdr3_aa: CASSSLPGADTQYF
j_call: TRBJ2-3
clone_size: .
d_call: .
v_call: TRBV12-3/TRBV12-4

cdr3_nt: TGTGCCATCAGTGAGGGGCCTAGCGAATACAATGAGCAGTTCTTC
cdr3_aa: CAISEGPSEYNEQFF
j_call: TRBJ2-1
clone_size: few
d_call: .
v_call: TRBV10-3

cdr3_nt: TGCAGCGTCGCCTTCGCAGGAGTCACCGGGGAGCTGTTTTTT
cdr3_aa: CSVAFAGVTGELFF
j_call: TRBJ2-2
clone_size: .
d_call: .
v_call: TRBV29-1

cdr3_nt: TGTGCCAGCAGCTTAAGTCCAGGGACCAATCAGCCCCAGCATTTT
cdr3_aa: CASSLSPGTNQPQHF
j_call: TRBJ1-5
clone_size: .
d_call: .
v_call: TRBV7-2

cdr3_nt: TGTGCCTTCAAAATTTACAGGTTTCAAGGGGTGCTATTCACCGGGGAGCTGTTTTTT
cdr3_aa: CAFKIYRFQGVLFTGELFF
j_call: TRBJ2-2
clone_size: few
d_call: .
v_call: TRBV12-3/TRBV12-4

cdr3_nt: TGTGCCAGCAGGCCCAGAGCTATCCCCGGGGAGCTGTTTTTT
cdr3_aa: CASRPRAIPGELFF
j_call: TRBJ2-2
clone_size: .
d_call: .
v_call: TRBV6-1

cdr3_nt: TGCGCCAGCGGACCTCCGGGGAGGCTCGTTGGCTACACCTTC
cdr3_aa: CASGPPGRLVGYTF
j_call: TRBJ1-2
clone_size: many
d_call: .
v_call: TRBV5-1

cdr3_nt: TGTGCCAGCAGCTTAACGGGCAGGCAGGGCTACAATGAGCAGTTCTTC
cdr3_aa: CASSLTGRQGYNEQFF
j_call: TRBJ2-1
clone_size: few
d_call: .
v_call: TRBV7-3

cdr3_nt: TGTGCCAGCATGGGACAGGGTCAGCCCCAGCATTTT
cdr3_aa: CASMGQGQPQHF
j_call: TRBJ1-5
clone_size: .
d_call: TRBD1
v_call: TRBV12-3/TRBV12-4

cdr3_nt: TGCGCCAGCAGCCCCGGACTAGCCCGGTGGGGCACTGAAGCTTTCTTT
cdr3_aa: CASSPGLARWGTEAFF
j_call: TRBJ1-1
clone_size: .
d_call: .
v_call: TRBV5-1

cdr3_nt: TGTGCCAGCAGCCCACTCGACAGGAAAAGCTCCTACAATGAGCAGTTCTTC
cdr3_aa: CASSPLDRKSSYNEQFF
j_call: TRBJ2-1
clone_size: few
d_call: .
v_call: TRBV11-2

cdr3_nt: TGTGCCAGCCGAGAGGGGGGGTTTGACATTCAGTACTTC
cdr3_aa: CASREGGFDIQYF
j_call: TRBJ2-4
clone_size: few
d_call: .
v_call: TRBV2

cdr3_nt: TGTGCCAGCAGCGTGGGACAGGGAGGATACAATGAGCAGTTCTTC
cdr3_aa: CASSVGQGGYNEQFF
j_call: TRBJ2-1
clone_size: .
d_call: TRBD1
v_call: TRBV7-2

cdr3_nt: TGTGCCAGCAGCACCCGTCAGAAAGAGACCCAGTACTTC
cdr3_aa: CASSTRQKETQYF
j_call: TRBJ2-5
clone_size: few
d_call: .
v_call: TRBV7-9

cdr3_nt: TGTGCCAGCAGCTTAGAACTGCGCGGATACACAGATACGCAGTATTTT
cdr3_aa: CASSLELRGYTDTQYF
j_call: TRBJ2-3
clone_size: few
d_call: .
v_call: TRBV11-2

cdr3_nt: TGCGCCAGCAGCCGATCCACGGCAAGCACAGATACGCAGTATTTT
cdr3_aa: CASSRSTASTDTQYF
j_call: TRBJ2-3
clone_size: .
d_call: .
v_call: TRBV5-1

cdr3_nt: TGTGCCAGCAGTTTGGTGACAGGGGTCCAGCATTTT
cdr3_aa: CASSLVTGVQHF
j_call: TRBJ1-5
clone_size: .
d_call: TRBD1
v_call: TRBV12-3/TRBV12-4

cdr3_nt: TGTGCCAGCAGTCCTCACGTACAGGGCGTAGCTTTCACAGATACGCAGTATTTT
cdr3_aa: CASSPHVQGVAFTDTQYF
j_call: TRBJ2-3
clone_size: .
d_call: .
v_call: TRBV12-3/TRBV12-4

cdr3_nt: TGTGCCACCCACGGCGAACAGTACAATCAGCCCCAGCATTTT
cdr3_aa: CATHGEQYNQPQHF
j_call: TRBJ1-5
clone_size: .
d_call: .
v_call: TRBV28

cdr3_nt: TGCAGTGCTAGACTTCCCGGTCAGCCCCAGCATTTT
cdr3_aa: CSARLPGQPQHF
j_call: TRBJ1-5
clone_size: few
d_call: .
v_call: TRBV20-1

cdr3_nt: TGTGCCAGCACCGGGACCGGGGCCTACAATGAGCAGTTCTTC
cdr3_aa: CASTGTGAYNEQFF
j_call: TRBJ2-1
clone_size: few
d_call: .
v_call: TRBV12-3/TRBV12-4

cdr3_nt: TGTGCCAGCAGCTTAGCCTTTAGGGGACAGGGATCGGGCTACACCTTC
cdr3_aa: CASSLAFRGQGSGYTF
j_call: TRBJ1-2
clone_size: .
d_call: TRBD1
v_call: TRBV7-2

cdr3_nt: TGTGCCACCAGTGACCTGGGGGGCTACACCTTC
cdr3_aa: CATSDLGGYTF
j_call: TRBJ1-2
clone_size: .
d_call: .
v_call: TRBV24-1

cdr3_nt: TGTGCCAGCAGCTTAGACGGGAGAGGAACTGAAGCTTTCTTT
cdr3_aa: CASSLDGRGTEAFF
j_call: TRBJ1-1
clone_size: many
d_call: .
v_call: TRBV7-3

cdr3_nt: TGTGCCAGCAGTTACTCCCTCAGGGCTAACACCGGGGAGCTGTTTTTT
cdr3_aa: CASSYSLRANTGELFF
j_call: TRBJ2-2
clone_size: .
d_call: .
v_call: TRBV6-5

cdr3_nt: TGTGCCAGCAGCCAAATGTCTGGCGGGGGCAGGGAGACCCAGTACTTC
cdr3_aa: CASSQMSGGGRETQYF
j_call: TRBJ2-5
clone_size: .
d_call: .
v_call: TRBV4-2

cdr3_nt: TGCAGCGTCACAGGGAACTACGAGCAGTACTTC
cdr3_aa: CSVTGNYEQYF
j_call: TRBJ2-7
clone_size: many
d_call: .
v_call: TRBV29-1

cdr3_nt: TGTGCCACCAGCAGAGTGGCGGCAGGGATCAACGAGCAGTACTTC
cdr3_aa: CATSRVAAGINEQYF
j_call: TRBJ2-7
clone_size: few
d_call: .
v_call: TRBV15

cdr3_nt: TGCGCCAGCAGCCCCTACCCCCGGACGGCGGGTATCACTGAAGCTTTCTTT
cdr3_aa: CASSPYPRTAGITEAFF
j_call: TRBJ1-1
clone_size: few
d_call: .
v_call: TRBV5-1

cdr3_nt: TGTGCCAGCAGCTTAGGGGTGTCTAGCACAGATACGCAGTATTTT
cdr3_aa: CASSLGVSSTDTQYF
j_call: TRBJ2-3
clone_size: .
d_call: .
v_call: TRBV7-2

cdr3_nt: TGCGCCAGCAGCCAAGATCGGCAGGGGGGAATTCGACCCCTCCACTTT
cdr3_aa: CASSQDRQGGIRPLHF
j_call: TRBJ1-6
clone_size: few
d_call: TRBD1
v_call: TRBV4-1

cdr3_nt: TGCAGTGCTAGTGTACAAGAGACCCAGTACTTC
cdr3_aa: CSASVQETQYF
j_call: TRBJ2-5
clone_size: .
d_call: .
v_call: TRBV20-1

cdr3_nt: TGCGCCAGCAGCTTGGACGTCAGGCGGGGTTCACCCCTCCACTTT
cdr3_aa: CASSLDVRRGSPLHF
j_call: TRBJ1-6
clone_size: .
d_call: .
v_call: TRBV5-1

cdr3_nt: TGTGCCAGCAGCTCTACTAGCGGGGGGGGTGATGAGCAGTTCTTC
cdr3_aa: CASSSTSGGGDEQFF
j_call: TRBJ2-1
clone_size: .
d_call: TRBD2
v_call: TRBV7-2